The sequence of this T cell receptor (beta chain) was determined in a study of blood T cell repertoires in COVID-19. V lost 0 bases and J lost 2, with 6 bases in between. There are 14 residues in the CDR3. Germline V gene sequence: CDR1 SGHNT, CDR2 YENEEA. The table came from immunoSEQ multiplex PCR; TCRdb's copy has only in-frame clones and leaves some out. The table records some 120,000 clones, 75% to 90% of them present only once. The chain carries TRBV11-3 and TRBJ2-3; D gene uncertain. The receptor was isolated from a man aged 70 or older with acute or convalescent COVID-19. The sequencing input was peripheral blood. CDR3 DNA sequence: TGTGCCAGCAGCTTAGAGGGCCCCACAGATACGCAGTATTTT. Its translation: CASSLEGPTDTQYF.